The clone carrying this TCR beta chain has a handful of counts. As yet, its antigen is unknown. Sequenced by immunoSEQ multiplex PCR; TCRdb stores in-frame clones only, minus some. The sample holds about 91,000 clones, over 65% seen once. Germline values: CDR1 SGHTA, CDR2 FQGNSA. The V gene lost 5 bases and the J gene lost 9 bases, with 17 bases spanning the gap. The CDR3 is made up of 14 amino acids. Stated time point: baseline pretreatment blood. The treatment denotes: 15 Gy SBRT to primary tumor, nephrectomy 4 weeks later. Blood was sampled at baseline, 2 weeks and 4 weeks after SBRT. This specimen belongs to a study of radiation and T cells in renal cell carcinoma. About the research overall: Nephrectomy followed 15 Gy stereotactic body radiation by 4 weeks.

Notes on the study in general: No pretreatment tumor biopsies were available for baseline clonotypes. From baseline, blood top tumor clonotypes peaked at 2 weeks post-radiation.

The rearrangement uses TRBV7-2 and TRBJ2-1; D unresolved. The receptor was derived from a man aged 60 to 75 with renal cell carcinoma. The starting material was blood, obtained from a patient whose treatment included radiotherapy and nephrectomy. For the CDR3, the DNA is TGTGCCAGCAGCCCAACAAATCAATTTGGTGAGCAGTTCTTC. Protein: CASSPTNQFGEQFF.